These T cell receptor beta chains were read from a single sample in a study of shared clonotypes between healthy human individuals. Clones were sequenced by immunoSEQ multiplex PCR, and TCRdb holds only the in-frame ones, with some missing. The data contain about 2.4 million clones, under 95% of them singletons. The sequencing sample was made of naive CD4+ T cells from PBMCs. The receptors here all came from a man younger than 35 in good health. Some clones in this sample may be carry-over from other donors' samples. Both conserved end residues are part of each CDR3. D genes are given only for firm matches. For some rows the clone size is stated as once, few or many, or as a class when expanded; others skip it.

-,TRBJ2-7,TRBV9,TRBD1,TGTGCCAGCAGCGCCGGGACAGCCCGCTCCTACGAGCAGTACTTC,CASSAGTARSYEQYF
few,TRBJ1-5,TRBV28,-,TGTGCCAGCAGTTTAACCCAGGGAACTCAGCCCCAGCATTTT,CASSLTQGTQPQHF
-,TRBJ1-5,TRBV18,-,TGTGCCAGCTCACCATTAAGGGGCAGGCATAGCAATCAGCCCCAGCATTTT,CASSPLRGRHSNQPQHF
-,TRBJ1-5,TRBV5-8,-,TGTGCCAGCAGCTTGCTAGGGAGTAGCAATCAGCCCCAGCATTTT,CASSLLGSSNQPQHF
-,TRBJ1-5,TRBV7-8,-,TGTGCCAGCAGCTCCTCCGGTTCCAATCAGCCCCAGCATTTT,CASSSSGSNQPQHF
-,TRBJ2-1,TRBV27,TRBD1,TGTGCCAGCAGTTTACTGGGCAGGGGGCCTGGCAATGAGCAGTTCTTC,CASSLLGRGPGNEQFF
-,TRBJ2-5,TRBV6-5,TRBD2,TGTGCCAGCAGTTACCCTGGAGGCGAAGTGGGGGGGCAGTACTTC,CASSYPGGEVGGQYF
-,TRBJ2-1,TRBV6-6,TRBD1,TGTGCCAGCACCATAGGGGGACAGGGTAACAATGAGCAGTTCTTC,CASTIGGQGNNEQFF
-,TRBJ2-5,TRBV7-8,TRBD1,TGTGCCAGCACGAGCCGGGACAGGGTTATGCAGACCCAGTACTTC,CASTSRDRVMQTQYF
-,TRBJ1-3,TRBV4-3,TRBD1,TGCGCCAGCAGCCCAAGACAGGGGACTGGAAACACCATATATTTT,CASSPRQGTGNTIYF
once,TRBJ2-7,TRBV11-1,TRBD2,TGTGCCAGCAGCCCCCAGCGGGGGGGGACTTACGAGCAGTACTTC,CASSPQRGGTYEQYF
-,TRBJ2-7,TRBV7-9,-,TGTGCCAGCAGCTCAGGACAGACCCCGGCGGACGAGCAGTACTTC,CASSSGQTPADEQYF
-,TRBJ1-1,TRBV6-5,-,TGTGCCAGCAGTTACTCTCTTCGCCAGGTGCCTGAAGCTTTCTTT,CASSYSLRQVPEAFF
-,TRBJ2-7,TRBV9,-,TGTGCCAGCAGCCCAAGAGCCGGTTCCTACGAGCAGTACTTC,CASSPRAGSYEQYF
-,TRBJ2-3,TRBV25-1,-,TGTGCAGCAGGAGGGGGGTCGGCCACAGATACGCAGTATTTT,CAAGGGSATDTQYF
-,TRBJ2-5,TRBV19,-,TGTGCCAGTAGTACTAGACAGGTAAAAGAGACCCAGTACTTC,CASSTRQVKETQYF
-,TRBJ2-7,TRBV25-1,TRBD2,TGTGCCAGCAGGGGGGGATCTAGCGGGAGTCCCTACGAGCAGTACTTC,CASRGGSSGSPYEQYF
-,TRBJ1-2,TRBV29-1,-,TGCAGCGTTGAGACTCCCCCCTATGGCTACACCTTC,CSVETPPYGYTF
once,TRBJ2-3,TRBV7-7,TRBD1,TGTGCCAGCAGCTTAGGAGGGGGCGCAGATACGCAGTATTTT,CASSLGGGADTQYF
-,TRBJ1-4,TRBV5-4,-,TGTGCCAGCAGCTATTCAGGGATCGGGCTTAATGAAAAACTGTTTTTT,CASSYSGIGLNEKLFF